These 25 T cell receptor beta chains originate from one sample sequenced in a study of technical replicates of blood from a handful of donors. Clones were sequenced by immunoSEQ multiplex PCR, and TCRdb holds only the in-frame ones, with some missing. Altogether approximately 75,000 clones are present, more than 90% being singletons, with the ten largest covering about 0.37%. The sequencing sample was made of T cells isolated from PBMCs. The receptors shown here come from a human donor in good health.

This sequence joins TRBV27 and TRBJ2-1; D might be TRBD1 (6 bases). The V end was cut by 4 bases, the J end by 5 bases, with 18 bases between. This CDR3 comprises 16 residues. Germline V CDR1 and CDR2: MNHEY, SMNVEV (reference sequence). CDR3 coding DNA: TGTGCCAGCAGTTCGATACTCCGACAGGCTGACAATGAGCAGTTCTTC. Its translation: CASSSILRQADNEQFF.

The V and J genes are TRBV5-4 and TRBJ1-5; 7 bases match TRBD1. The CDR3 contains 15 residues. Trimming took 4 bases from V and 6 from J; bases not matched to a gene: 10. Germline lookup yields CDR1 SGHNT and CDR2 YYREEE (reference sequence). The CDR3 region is CASSVDRSAVQPQHF. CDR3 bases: TGTGCCAGCAGCGTGGACAGGAGCGCTGTTCAGCCCCAGCATTTT.

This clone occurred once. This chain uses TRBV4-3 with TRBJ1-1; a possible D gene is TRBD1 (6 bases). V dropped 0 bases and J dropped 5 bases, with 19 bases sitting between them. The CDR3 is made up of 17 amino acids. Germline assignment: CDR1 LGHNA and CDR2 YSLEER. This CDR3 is CASSQDNQGKARTEAFF. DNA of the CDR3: TGCGCCAGCAGCCAAGATAACCAGGGGAAGGCGAGGACTGAAGCTTTCTTT.

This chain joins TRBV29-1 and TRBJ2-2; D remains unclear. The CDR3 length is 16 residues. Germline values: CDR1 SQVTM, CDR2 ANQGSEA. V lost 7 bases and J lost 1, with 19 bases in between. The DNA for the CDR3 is TGCAGCGCCAAACCCGTGGGCGCCGGGAACACCGGGGAGCTGTTTTTT. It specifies CSAKPVGAGNTGELFF.

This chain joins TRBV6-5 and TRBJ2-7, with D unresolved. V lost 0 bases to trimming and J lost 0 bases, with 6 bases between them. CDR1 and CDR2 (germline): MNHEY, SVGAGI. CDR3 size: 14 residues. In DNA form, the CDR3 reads TGTGCCAGCAGTTACTCGACAAGCTCCTACGAGCAGTACTTC. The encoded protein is CASSYSTSSYEQYF.

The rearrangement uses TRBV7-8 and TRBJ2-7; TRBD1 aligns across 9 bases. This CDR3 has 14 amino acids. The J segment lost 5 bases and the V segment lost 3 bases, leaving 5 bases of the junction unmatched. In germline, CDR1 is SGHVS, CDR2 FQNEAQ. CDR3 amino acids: CASSFGTGRNEQYF. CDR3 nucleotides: TGTGCCAGCAGCTTTGGGACAGGGAGAAACGAGCAGTACTTC.

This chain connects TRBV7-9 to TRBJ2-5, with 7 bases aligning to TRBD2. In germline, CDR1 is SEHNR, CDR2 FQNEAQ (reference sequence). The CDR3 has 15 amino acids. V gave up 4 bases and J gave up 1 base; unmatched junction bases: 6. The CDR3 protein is CASSSVGGGQETQYF. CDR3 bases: TGTGCCAGCAGCTCGGTGGGGGGGGGCCAAGAGACCCAGTACTTC.

DNA for the CDR3: TGCAGCGTTGGATACGACACGAACACTGAAGCTTTCTTT. Amino acids: CSVGYDTNTEAFF. The rearrangement joins TRBV29-1 to TRBJ1-1, with D uncertain. Trimming cost V 4 bases and J 1 base, with 10 bases left between them. CDR3 length: 13 residues. The germline V gene has CDR1 SQVTM and CDR2 ANQGSEA.

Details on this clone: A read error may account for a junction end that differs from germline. CDR3 in DNA: TGCGCCAGCAGCCCCGGCGTAAGTAGCAGGGTGTTATCCTTC. It codes for CASSPGVSSRVLSF. This chain connects TRBV4-3 to TRBJ2-7, with a possible D match to TRBD1 (5 bases). CDR1 is LGHNA, CDR2 YSLEER, per germline. This CDR3 is built from 14 residues.

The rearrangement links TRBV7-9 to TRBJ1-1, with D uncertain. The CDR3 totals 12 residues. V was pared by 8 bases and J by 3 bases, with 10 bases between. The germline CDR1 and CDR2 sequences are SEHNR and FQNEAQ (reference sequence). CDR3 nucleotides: TGTGCCAGCTTTTGGCTGGACACTGAAGCTTTCTTT. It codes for CASFWLDTEAFF.

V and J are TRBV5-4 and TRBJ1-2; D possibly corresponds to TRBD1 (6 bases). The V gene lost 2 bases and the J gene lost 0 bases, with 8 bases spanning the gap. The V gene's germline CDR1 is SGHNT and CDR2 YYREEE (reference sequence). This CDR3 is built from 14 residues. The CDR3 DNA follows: TGTGCCAGCAGCTTCCAGGGGTCTAACTATGGCTACACCTTC. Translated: CASSFQGSNYGYTF.

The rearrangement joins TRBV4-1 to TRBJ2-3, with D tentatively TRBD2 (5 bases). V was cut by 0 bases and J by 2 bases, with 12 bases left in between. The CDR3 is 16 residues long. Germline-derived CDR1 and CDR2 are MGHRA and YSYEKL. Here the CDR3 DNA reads TGCGCCAGCAGCCAAGAAACAGCGCGGGCCACAGATACGCAGTATTTT. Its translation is CASSQETARATDTQYF.

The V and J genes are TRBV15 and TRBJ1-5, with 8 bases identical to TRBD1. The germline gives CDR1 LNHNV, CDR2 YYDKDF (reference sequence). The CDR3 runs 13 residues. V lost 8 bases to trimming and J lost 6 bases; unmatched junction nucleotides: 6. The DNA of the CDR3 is TGTGCCACCCGGTGGACAGGGCTTCAGCCCCAGCATTTT. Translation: CATRWTGLQPQHF.

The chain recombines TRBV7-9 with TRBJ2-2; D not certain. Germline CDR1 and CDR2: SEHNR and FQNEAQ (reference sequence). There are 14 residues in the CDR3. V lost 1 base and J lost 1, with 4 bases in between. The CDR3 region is CASSLGENTGELFF. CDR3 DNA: TGTGCCAGCAGCTTAGGCGAGAACACCGGGGAGCTGTTTTTT.

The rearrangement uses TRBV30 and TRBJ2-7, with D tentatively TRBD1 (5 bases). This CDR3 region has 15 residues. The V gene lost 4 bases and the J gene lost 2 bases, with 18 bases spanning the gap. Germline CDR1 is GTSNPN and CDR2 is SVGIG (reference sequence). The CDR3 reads CAWTKTASKPYEQYF. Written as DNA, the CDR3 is TGTGCCTGGACCAAGACAGCCTCCAAACCCTACGAGCAGTACTTC.

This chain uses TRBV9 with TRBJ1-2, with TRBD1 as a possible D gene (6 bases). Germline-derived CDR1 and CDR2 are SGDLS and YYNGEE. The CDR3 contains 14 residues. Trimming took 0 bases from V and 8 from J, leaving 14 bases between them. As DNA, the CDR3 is TGTGCCAGCAGCGTAGATCCAGGGGACCGCGGCTACACCTTC. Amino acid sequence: CASSVDPGDRGYTF.

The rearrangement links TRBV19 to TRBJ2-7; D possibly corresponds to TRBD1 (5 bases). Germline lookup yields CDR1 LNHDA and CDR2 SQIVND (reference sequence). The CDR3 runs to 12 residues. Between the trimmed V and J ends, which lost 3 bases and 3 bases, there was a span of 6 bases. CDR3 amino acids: CASSIQGYEQYF. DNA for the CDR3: TGTGCCAGTAGTATCCAGGGCTACGAGCAGTACTTC.

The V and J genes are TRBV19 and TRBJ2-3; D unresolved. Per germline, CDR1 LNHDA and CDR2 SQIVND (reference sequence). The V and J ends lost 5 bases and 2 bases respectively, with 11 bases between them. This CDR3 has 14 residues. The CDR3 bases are TGTGCCAGTAGTCCCCCAATTCACACAGATACGCAGTATTTT. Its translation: CASSPPIHTDTQYF.

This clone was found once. For the CDR3, the DNA is TGTGCCAGTACGGACAGGGCAATAAGTTATGGCTACACCTTC. Residues: CASTDRAISYGYTF. The chain joins TRBV19 to TRBJ1-2; 8 bases line up with TRBD1. V lost 7 bases to trimming and J lost 5 bases; unmatched junction nucleotides: 9. In germline, CDR1 is LNHDA, CDR2 SQIVND (reference sequence). The CDR3 has 14 residues.

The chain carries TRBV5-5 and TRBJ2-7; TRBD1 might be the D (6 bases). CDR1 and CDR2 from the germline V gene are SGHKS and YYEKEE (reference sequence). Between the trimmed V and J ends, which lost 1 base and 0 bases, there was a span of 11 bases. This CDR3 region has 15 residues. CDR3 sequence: CASSLRQVYSYEQYF. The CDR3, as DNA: TGTGCCAGCAGCTTGAGACAGGTGTACTCCTACGAGCAGTACTTC.

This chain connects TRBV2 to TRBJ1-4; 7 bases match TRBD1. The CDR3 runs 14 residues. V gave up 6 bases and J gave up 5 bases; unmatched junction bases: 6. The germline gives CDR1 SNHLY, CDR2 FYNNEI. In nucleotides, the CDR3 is TGTGCCAGCAGGGCAGGGGGTAGCAATGAAAAACTGTTTTTT. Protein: CASRAGGSNEKLFF.

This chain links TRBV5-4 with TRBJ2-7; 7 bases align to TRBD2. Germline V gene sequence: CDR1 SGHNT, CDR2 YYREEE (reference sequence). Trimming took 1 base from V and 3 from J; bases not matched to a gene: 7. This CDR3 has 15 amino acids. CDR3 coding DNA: TGTGCCAGCAGCTTGCTTGACAGCGGGATCTACGAGCAGTACTTC. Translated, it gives CASSLLDSGIYEQYF.

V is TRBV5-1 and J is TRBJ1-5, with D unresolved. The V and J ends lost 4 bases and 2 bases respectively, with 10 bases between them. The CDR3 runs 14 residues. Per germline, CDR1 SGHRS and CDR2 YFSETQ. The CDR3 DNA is TGCGCCAGCAGCGAATGGGGAGGCAATCAGCCCCAGCATTTT. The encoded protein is CASSEWGGNQPQHF.

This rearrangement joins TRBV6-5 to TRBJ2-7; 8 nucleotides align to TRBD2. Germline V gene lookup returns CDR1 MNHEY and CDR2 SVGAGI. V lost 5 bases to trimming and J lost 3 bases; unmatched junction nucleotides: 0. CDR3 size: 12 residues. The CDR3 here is CASSRGGYEQYF. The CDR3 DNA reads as TGTGCCAGCAGTCGGGGGGGCTACGAGCAGTACTTC.

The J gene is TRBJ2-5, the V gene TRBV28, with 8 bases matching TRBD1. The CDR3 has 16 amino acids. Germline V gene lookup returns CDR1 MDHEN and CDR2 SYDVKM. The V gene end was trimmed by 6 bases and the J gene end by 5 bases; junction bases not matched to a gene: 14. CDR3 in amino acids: CASSQRGQGAWETQYF. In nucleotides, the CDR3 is TGTGCCAGCAGCCAAAGAGGACAGGGAGCATGGGAGACCCAGTACTTC.